This T cell receptor beta chain came from a study of CD8+CD57+ T cells in acquired aplastic anemia. Genomic DNA was employed as the template in profiling TCR beta VDJ and CDR3. In TCRdb, the reads were re-called with MiXCR into one record per CDR3 protein. The data hold about 110,000 distinct CDR3 sequences, with roughly 50% observed a single time. Turning to this clonotype: Sequence at one end of the junction differs from germline and may be a read error.

This CDR3 comprises 16 residues. Germline V lookup: CDR1 SGHVS, CDR2 FNYEAQ. The chain recombines TRBV7-6 with TRBJ1-6; 7 nucleotides line up with TRBD1. The sample consisted of sorted CD4+, CD8+, or CD8+CD57+ T cells (not recorded which) from PBMCs. This sequence was found in a human donor in good health, serving as a control. This CDR3 reads CASNLEGQTYNSPLRF. The CDR3 DNA reads as TGTGCCAGCAACTTAGAGGGACAGACGTATAATTCACCCCTCCGCTTT.